The 8 T cell receptor beta chains listed next were all sequenced from one sample in a study of blood T cell repertoires in COVID-19. The data were produced by immunoSEQ multiplex PCR, yet TCRdb's version contains in-frame clones alone and is incomplete. The sample holds under 300,000 clones, just under 90% seen once. Sequenced input: PBMCs or T cells enriched from blood (not recorded which). Source of these receptors: a woman in her sixties or seventies who had recovered from COVID-19.

J is TRBJ2-3 and V is TRBV28, with 10 bases lining up with TRBD2. Germline loops: CDR1 MDHEN, CDR2 SYDVKM. V lost 7 bases and J lost 5; bases outside the gene matches: 12. The CDR3 totals 16 residues. CDR3 in DNA: TGTGCCAGCATCCCTAGCGGGAGCCTTGGGCTAGATACGCAGTATTTT. It translates to CASIPSGSLGLDTQYF.

The chain joins TRBV6-5 to TRBJ2-7, with 13 nucleotides matching TRBD2. Trimming cost V 0 bases and J 13 bases; bases outside gene matches: 9. Germline values: CDR1 MNHEY, CDR2 SVGAGI. CDR3 length: 15 residues. The CDR3 DNA reads as TGTGCCAGCAGTTACTCCACCGGACTAGCGGGAGAGGTCTACTTC. The encoded protein is CASSYSTGLAGEVYF.

CDR3 sequence reads: CASSRSSVSAYNEQFF. As DNA, the CDR3 is TGTGCCAGCAGCCGATCTAGCGTCTCTGCCTACAATGAGCAGTTCTTC. The chain employs TRBV3-1 (or the pseudogene TRBV3-2) and TRBJ2-1; weak D call: TRBD2 (6 bases). There are 16 residues in the CDR3. CDR1 LGHDT and CDR2 YNNKEL come from the germline V gene (reference sequence). V was clipped by 4 bases and J by 2 bases, with 15 bases between them.

For this clone: This specimen includes other DNA sequences encoding the same CDR3. This rearrangement joins TRBV19 to TRBJ1-5; TRBD1 is a possible D gene (6 bases). The germline V gene encodes CDR1 LNHDA and CDR2 SQIVND (reference sequence). The ends were cut back, 5 bases at V and 3 bases at J, with 11 bases in the middle. The CDR3 consists of 14 residues. CDR3 nucleotides: TGTGCCAGTAGTCCCCGGGACAACAATCAGCCCCAGCATTTT. This translates into CASSPRDNNQPQHF.

The V and J genes are TRBV19 and TRBJ1-5; 9 positions match TRBD1. This CDR3 contains 15 residues. Trimming at V came to 6 bases and at J to 1 base, leaving 4 bases not matched to a gene. In germline, CDR1 is LNHDA, CDR2 SQIVND (reference sequence). Written as DNA, the CDR3 is TGTGCCAGTAGAACAGGGACAGGGAGCAATCAGCCCCAGCATTTT. As protein: CASRTGTGSNQPQHF.

V is TRBV28 and J is TRBJ2-7, with 9 bases identical to TRBD1. J lost 0 bases, V lost 6 bases, and 6 bases had no gene match. Germline V gene lookup returns CDR1 MDHEN and CDR2 SYDVKM. The CDR3 has 15 residues. CDR3 DNA sequence: TGTGCCAGCAGGCCGACGGGACAGGGCTCCTACGAGCAGTACTTC. Translation: CASRPTGQGSYEQYF.

The chain combines TRBV5-3 with TRBJ2-4; 10 positions agree with TRBD2. TRBV5-3 is assigned to the ORF class and has an uncertain function. CDR3 length: 19 amino acids. The trim removed 4 bases at V and 0 bases at J, leaving 13 bases unmatched. The DNA of the CDR3 is TGTGCCAGAAGCCGCTGCCCTAGCGGGAGTGATCTAGCCAAAAACATTCAGTACTTC. Protein sequence: CARSRCPSGSDLAKNIQYF.

The chain carries TRBV5-5 and TRBJ2-7; 9 positions agree with TRBD1. The CDR3 has 16 residues. J was trimmed by 0 bases and V by 2 bases; bases with no gene match: 6. CDR1 and CDR2 from the germline V gene are SGHKS and YYEKEE (reference sequence). CDR3 sequence reads: CASSFTGGMGSYEQYF. The CDR3 nucleotides read TGTGCCAGCAGCTTCACAGGGGGCATGGGCTCCTACGAGCAGTACTTC.